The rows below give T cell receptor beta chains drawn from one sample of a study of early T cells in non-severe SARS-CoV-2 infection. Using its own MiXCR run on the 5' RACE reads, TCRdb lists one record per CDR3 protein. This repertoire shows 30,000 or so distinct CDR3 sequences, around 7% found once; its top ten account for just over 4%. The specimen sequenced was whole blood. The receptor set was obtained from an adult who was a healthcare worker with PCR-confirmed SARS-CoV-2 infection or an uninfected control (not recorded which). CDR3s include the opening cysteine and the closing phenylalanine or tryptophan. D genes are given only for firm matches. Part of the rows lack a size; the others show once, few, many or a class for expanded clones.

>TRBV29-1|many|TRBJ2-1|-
CSVGSSLREFF
TGCAGCGTTGGTTCGTCTCTGCGAGAGTTCTTC
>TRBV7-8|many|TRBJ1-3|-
CASTAEGSYHSGNTIYF
TGTGCCAGCACCGCGGAGGGGAGCTACCACTCTGGAAACACCATATATTTT
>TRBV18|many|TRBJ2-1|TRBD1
CASSPTRDSYNEQFF
TGTGCCAGCTCACCAACCCGGGACAGCTACAATGAGCAGTTCTTC
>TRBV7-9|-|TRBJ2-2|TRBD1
CASSPTGDRGTGELFF
TGTGCCAGCAGCCCCACGGGGGACAGGGGCACCGGGGAGCTGTTTTTT
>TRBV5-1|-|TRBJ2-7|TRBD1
CASSSDRRSYEQYF
TGCGCCAGCAGCTCGGACAGGCGCTCCTACGAGCAGTACTTC
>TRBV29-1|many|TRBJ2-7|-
CSVRGAGSSYEQYF
TGCAGCGTTCGTGGAGCGGGCAGCTCCTACGAGCAGTACTTC
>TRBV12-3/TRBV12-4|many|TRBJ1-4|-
CASSGIDTPDGKLFF
TGTGCCAGCAGTGGAATCGACACCCCGGATGGAAAACTGTTTTTT
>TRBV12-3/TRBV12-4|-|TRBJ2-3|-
CASRPNKPDTQYF
TGTGCCAGCAGGCCGAACAAACCAGATACGCAGTATTTT
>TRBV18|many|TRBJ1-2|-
CASSKGDYGYTF
TGTGCCAGCTCAAAGGGGGATTATGGCTACACCTTC
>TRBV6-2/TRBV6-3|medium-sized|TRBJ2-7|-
CASSISGDSSYEQYF
TGTGCCAGCAGCATCAGCGGGGACAGCTCCTACGAGCAGTACTTC
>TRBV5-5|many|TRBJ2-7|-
CASSLEVGEQYF
TGTGCCAGCAGCTTGGAGGTGGGCGAGCAGTACTTC
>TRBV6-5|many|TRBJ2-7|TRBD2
CASSSQRGSYEQYF
TGTGCCAGCAGCTCCCAGCGGGGTTCCTACGAGCAGTACTTC
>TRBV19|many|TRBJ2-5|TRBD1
CATQDRGARETQYF
TGTGCCACCCAGGACAGGGGGGCTAGAGAGACCCAGTACTTC
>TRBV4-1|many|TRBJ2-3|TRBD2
CASSQDWARASGSTDTQYF
TGCGCCAGCAGCCAAGACTGGGCCCGGGCTAGCGGGAGTACAGATACGCAGTATTTT
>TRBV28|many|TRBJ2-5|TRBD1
CASSLYQGAKTQYF
TGTGCCAGCAGTTTATATCAGGGGGCGAAGACCCAGTACTTC
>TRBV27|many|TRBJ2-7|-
CASSLSGWNYEQYF
TGTGCCAGCAGTTTAAGCGGCTGGAACTACGAGCAGTACTTC
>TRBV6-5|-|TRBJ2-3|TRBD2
CASSYRGTSATDTQYF
TGTGCCAGCAGTTACCGTGGGACTAGCGCCACAGATACGCAGTATTTT
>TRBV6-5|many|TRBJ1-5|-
CASARGRGDQPQHF
TGTGCCAGCGCTCGGGGCAGGGGTGATCAGCCCCAGCATTTT
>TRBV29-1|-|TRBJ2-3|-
CSVEPGSDTQYF
TGCAGCGTTGAACCGGGGTCAGATACGCAGTATTTT
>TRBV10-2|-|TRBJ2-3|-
CASSGNTDTQYF
TGCGCCAGCAGTGGGAACACAGATACGCAGTATTTT
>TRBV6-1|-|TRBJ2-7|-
CASSEYTNSYEQYF
TGTGCCAGCAGTGAATACACCAACTCCTACGAGCAGTACTTC
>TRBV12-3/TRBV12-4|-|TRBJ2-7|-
CASSLGLAYEQYF
TGTGCCAGCAGTTTAGGCCTAGCCTACGAGCAGTACTTC
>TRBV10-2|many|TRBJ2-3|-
CASRSNTQYF
TGCGCCAGCAGGTCCAATACGCAGTATTTT
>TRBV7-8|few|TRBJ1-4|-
CASSLVGLNEKLFF
TGTGCCAGCAGCCTAGTGGGGCTCAATGAAAAACTGTTTTTT
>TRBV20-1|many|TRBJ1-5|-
CSARDIEGIQPQHF
TGCAGTGCTAGAGATATTGAGGGTATTCAGCCCCAGCATTTT
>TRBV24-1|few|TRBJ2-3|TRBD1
CATSDRRGLGTDTQYF
TGTGCCACCAGTGATCGCAGGGGGCTAGGCACAGATACGCAGTATTTT
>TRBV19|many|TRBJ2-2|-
CASSPAQQHYTGELFF
TGTGCCAGTAGCCCGGCCCAGCAACATTACACCGGGGAGCTGTTTTTT
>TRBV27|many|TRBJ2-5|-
CASGLEKEGVETQYF
TGTGCCAGCGGACTAGAGAAAGAGGGGGTAGAGACCCAGTACTTC
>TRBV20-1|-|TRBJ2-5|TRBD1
CSARSTGQETQYF
TGCAGTGCTAGGTCGACAGGGCAAGAGACCCAGTACTTC
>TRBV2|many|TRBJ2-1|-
CASSERYNPYNEQFF
TGTGCCAGCAGTGAACGCTACAACCCCTACAATGAGCAGTTCTTC
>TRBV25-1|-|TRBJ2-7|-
CASSESTMSVEQYF
TGTGCCAGCAGTGAATCCACCATGTCTGTGGAGCAGTACTTC
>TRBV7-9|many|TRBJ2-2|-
CASSPSSASNTGELFF
TGTGCCAGCAGCCCATCCAGCGCTTCGAACACCGGGGAGCTGTTTTTT
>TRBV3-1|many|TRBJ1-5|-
CASSQDQKQPQHF
TGTGCCAGCAGCCAAGATCAAAAACAGCCCCAGCATTTT
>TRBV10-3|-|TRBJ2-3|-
CAISLKGDTQYF
TGTGCCATCAGCCTAAAAGGGGATACGCAGTATTTT
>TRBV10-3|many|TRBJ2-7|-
CAISEGILSYEQYF
TGTGCCATCAGTGAGGGTATCTTATCCTACGAGCAGTACTTC
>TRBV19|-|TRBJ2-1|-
CASSIIVGSWNEQFF
TGTGCCAGTAGTATAATCGTGGGGTCGTGGAATGAGCAGTTCTTC